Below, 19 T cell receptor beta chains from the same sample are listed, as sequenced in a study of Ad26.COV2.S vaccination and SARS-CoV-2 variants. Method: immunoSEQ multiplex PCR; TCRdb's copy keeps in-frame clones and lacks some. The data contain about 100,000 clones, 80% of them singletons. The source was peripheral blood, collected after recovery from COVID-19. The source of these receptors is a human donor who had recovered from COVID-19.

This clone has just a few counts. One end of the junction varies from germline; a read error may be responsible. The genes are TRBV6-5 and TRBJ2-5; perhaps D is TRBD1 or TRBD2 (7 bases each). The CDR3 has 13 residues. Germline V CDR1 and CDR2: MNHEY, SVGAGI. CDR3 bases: TGTGCCAGCACAGGGGGGGTCCAACAGACCCAGTACTTC. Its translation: CASTGGVQQTQYF.

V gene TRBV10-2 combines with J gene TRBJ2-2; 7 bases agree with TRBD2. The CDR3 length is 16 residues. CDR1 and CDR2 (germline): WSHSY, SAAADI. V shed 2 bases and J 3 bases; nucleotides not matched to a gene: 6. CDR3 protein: CASSEPRGVYTGELFF. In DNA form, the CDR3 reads TGCGCCAGCAGTGAGCCCCGGGGGGTATACACCGGGGAGCTGTTTTTT.

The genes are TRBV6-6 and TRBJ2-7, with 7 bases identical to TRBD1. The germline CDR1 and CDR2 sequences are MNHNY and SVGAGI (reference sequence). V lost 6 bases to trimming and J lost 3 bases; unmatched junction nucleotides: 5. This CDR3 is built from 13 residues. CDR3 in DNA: TGTGCCAGCAGCCCCGGACAGGTCTACGAGCAGTACTTC. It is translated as CASSPGQVYEQYF.

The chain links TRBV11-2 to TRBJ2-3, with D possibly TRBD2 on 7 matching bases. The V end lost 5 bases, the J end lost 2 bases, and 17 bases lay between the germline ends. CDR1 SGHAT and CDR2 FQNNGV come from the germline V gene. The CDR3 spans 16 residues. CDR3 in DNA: TGTGCCAGCAGCCAGACGGTGGGGGGGCTCACAGATACGCAGTATTTT. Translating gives CASSQTVGGLTDTQYF.

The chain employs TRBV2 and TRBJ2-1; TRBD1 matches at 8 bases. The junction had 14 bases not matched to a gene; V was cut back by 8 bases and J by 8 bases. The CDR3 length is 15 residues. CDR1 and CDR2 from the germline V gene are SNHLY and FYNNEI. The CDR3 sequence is CASSEQGVGADEQFF. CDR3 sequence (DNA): TGTGCCAGCTCCGAACAGGGGGTCGGTGCCGATGAGCAGTTCTTC.

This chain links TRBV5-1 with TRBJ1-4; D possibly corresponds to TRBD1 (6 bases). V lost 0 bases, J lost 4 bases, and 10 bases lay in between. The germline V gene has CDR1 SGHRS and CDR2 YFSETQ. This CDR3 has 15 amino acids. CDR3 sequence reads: CASSLATDSNEKLFF. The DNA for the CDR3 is TGCGCCAGCAGCTTGGCTACGGACAGTAATGAAAAACTGTTTTTT.

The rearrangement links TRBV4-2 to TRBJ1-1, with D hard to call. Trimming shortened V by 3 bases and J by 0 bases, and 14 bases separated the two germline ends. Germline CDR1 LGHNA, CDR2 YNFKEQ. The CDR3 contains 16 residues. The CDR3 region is CASSQSYTVMNTEAFF. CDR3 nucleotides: TGTGCCAGCAGCCAGTCTTACACAGTAATGAACACTGAAGCTTTCTTT.

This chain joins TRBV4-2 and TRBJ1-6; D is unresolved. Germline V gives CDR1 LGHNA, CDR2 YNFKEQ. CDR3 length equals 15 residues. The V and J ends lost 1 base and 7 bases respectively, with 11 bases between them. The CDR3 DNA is TGTGCCAGCAGCCAAGTAGAGGGAGGCAATTCACCCCTCCACTTT. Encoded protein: CASSQVEGGNSPLHF.

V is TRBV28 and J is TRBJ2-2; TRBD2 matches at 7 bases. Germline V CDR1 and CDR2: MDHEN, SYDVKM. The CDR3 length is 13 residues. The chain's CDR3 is CTVGGIHTGELFF. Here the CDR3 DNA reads TGTACCGTGGGGGGGATTCACACCGGGGAGCTGTTTTTT.

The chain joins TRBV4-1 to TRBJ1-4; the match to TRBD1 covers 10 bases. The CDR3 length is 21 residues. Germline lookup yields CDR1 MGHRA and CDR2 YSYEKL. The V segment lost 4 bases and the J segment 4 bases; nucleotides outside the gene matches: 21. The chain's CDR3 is CASSPPWLRDRGRQGNEKLFF. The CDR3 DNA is TGCGCCAGCAGCCCCCCATGGCTAAGGGACAGGGGCCGTCAGGGTAATGAAAAACTGTTTTTT.

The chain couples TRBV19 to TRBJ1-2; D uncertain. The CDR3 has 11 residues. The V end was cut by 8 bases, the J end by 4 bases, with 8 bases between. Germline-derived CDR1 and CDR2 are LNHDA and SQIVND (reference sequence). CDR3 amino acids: CASLGFYGYTF. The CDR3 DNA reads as TGTGCCAGTTTGGGATTCTATGGCTACACCTTC.

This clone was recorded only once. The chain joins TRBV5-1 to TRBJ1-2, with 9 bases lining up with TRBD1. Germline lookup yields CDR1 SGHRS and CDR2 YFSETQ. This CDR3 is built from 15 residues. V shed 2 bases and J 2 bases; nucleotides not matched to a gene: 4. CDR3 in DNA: TGCGCCAGCAGCTTTTTAACAGGGGGCAACTATGGCTACACCTTC. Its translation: CASSFLTGGNYGYTF.

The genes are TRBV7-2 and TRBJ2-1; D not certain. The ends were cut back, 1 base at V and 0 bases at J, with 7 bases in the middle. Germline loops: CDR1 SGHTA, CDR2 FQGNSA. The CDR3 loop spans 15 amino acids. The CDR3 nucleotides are TGTGCCAGCAGCTTAGGTCCGAGCTCCTACAATGAGCAGTTCTTC. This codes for CASSLGPSSYNEQFF.

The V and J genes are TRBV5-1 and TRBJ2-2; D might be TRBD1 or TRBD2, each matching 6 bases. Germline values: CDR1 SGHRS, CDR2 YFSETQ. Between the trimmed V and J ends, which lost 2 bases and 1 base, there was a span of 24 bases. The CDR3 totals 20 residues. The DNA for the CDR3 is TGCGCCAGCAGCTTAAGGAGGGCCACCGAGGGACACCTGAACACCGGGGAGCTGTTTTTT. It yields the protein CASSLRRATEGHLNTGELFF.

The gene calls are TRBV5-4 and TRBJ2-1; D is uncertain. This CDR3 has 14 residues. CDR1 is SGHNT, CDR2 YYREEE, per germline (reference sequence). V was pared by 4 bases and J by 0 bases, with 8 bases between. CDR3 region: CASSSPHSYNEQFF. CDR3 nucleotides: TGTGCCAGCAGCAGTCCCCACTCCTACAATGAGCAGTTCTTC. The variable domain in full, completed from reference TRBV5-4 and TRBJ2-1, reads ETGVTQSPTHLIKTRGQQVTLRCSSQSGHNTVSWYQQALGQGPQFIFQYYREEENGRGNFPPRFSGLQFPNYSSELNVNALELDDSALYLCASSSPHSYNEQFFGPGTRLTVL.

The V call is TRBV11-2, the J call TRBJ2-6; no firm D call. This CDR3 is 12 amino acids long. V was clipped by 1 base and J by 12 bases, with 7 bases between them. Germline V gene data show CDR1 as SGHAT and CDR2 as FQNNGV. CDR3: CASSLAHFVLTF. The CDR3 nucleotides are TGTGCCAGCAGCTTAGCCCACTTCGTCCTGACTTTC.

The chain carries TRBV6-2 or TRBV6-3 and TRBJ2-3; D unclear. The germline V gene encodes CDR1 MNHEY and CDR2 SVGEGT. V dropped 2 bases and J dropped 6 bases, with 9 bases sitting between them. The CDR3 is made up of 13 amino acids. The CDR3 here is CASSYLPGDTQYF. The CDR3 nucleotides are TGTGCCAGCAGTTACCTGCCCGGGGATACGCAGTATTTT.

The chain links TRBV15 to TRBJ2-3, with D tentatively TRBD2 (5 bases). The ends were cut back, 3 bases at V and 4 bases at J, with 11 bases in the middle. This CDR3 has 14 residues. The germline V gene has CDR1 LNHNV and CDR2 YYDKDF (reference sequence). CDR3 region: CATSRGTSSDTQYF. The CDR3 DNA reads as TGTGCCACCAGCAGGGGAACTAGTTCAGATACGCAGTATTTT.

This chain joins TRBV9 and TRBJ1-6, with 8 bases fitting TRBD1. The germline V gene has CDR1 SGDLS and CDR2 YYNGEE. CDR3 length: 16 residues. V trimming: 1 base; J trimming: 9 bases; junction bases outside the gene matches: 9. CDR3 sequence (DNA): TGTGCCAGCAGCGTAAGGGGACAGGCCGAGGGTTCACCCCTCCACTTT. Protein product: CASSVRGQAEGSPLHF.